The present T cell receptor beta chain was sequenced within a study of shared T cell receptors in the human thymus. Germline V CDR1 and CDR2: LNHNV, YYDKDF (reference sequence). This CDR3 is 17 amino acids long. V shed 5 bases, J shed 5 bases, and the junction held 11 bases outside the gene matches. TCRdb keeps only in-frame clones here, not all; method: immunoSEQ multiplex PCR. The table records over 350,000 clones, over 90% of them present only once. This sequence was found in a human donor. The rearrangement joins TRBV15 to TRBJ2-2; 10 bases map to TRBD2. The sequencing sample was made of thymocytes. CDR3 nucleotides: TGTGCCACCAGCCGCCGAGGGACTAGCGAGCGTACCGGGGAGCTGTTTTTT. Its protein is CATSRRGTSERTGELFF.